These 7 T cell receptor beta chains were all obtained from the same sample, sequenced in a study of control samples from healthy donors and cancer patients. Generated by immunoSEQ multiplex PCR, the TCRdb table keeps only in-frame clones and is missing some. This sample carries a few hundred thousand clones, about nine tenths of them seen once, and the ten largest clones take more than 6%. The sequenced material came from PBMCs. The receptor source for this set is a man aged 40-49 years with head and neck cancer.

This clone was found a few times. The chain joins TRBV7-3 to TRBJ2-3, with 8 bases fitting TRBD2. CDR1 and CDR2 (germline): SGHTA, FQGTGA. The ends lost 3 bases at V and 3 bases at J; junction bases unmatched: 11. The CDR3 length is 17 residues. The CDR3 region is CASSFLPAGGRTDTQYF. The DNA for the CDR3 is TGTGCCAGCAGCTTCCTACCTGCGGGGGGCCGGACAGATACGCAGTATTTT.

This sequence joins TRBV6-5 and TRBJ2-5; D not certain. Trimming cost V 0 bases and J 2 bases, with 10 bases left between them. Germline CDR1 reads MNHEY; CDR2 reads SVGAGI. The CDR3 totals 15 residues. CDR3 amino acids: CASSYSMATQETQYF. The DNA for the CDR3 is TGTGCCAGCAGTTACTCAATGGCTACGCAAGAGACCCAGTACTTC.

The chain recombines TRBV6-5 with TRBJ2-7, with 7 bases matching TRBD2. Germline-derived CDR1 and CDR2 are MNHEY and SVGAGI. Trimming at V came to 7 bases and at J to 1 base, leaving 4 bases not matched to a gene. There are 13 residues in the CDR3. CDR3 region: CASNPGGSYEQYF. The CDR3 DNA is TGTGCCAGCAACCCGGGGGGATCCTACGAGCAGTACTTC.

The chain carries TRBV28 and TRBJ1-4, with a possible D match to TRBD1 (6 bases). Trimming pared 6 bases from V and 7 bases from J, leaving 21 bases between. The CDR3 spans 16 residues. Germline assignment: CDR1 MDHEN and CDR2 SYDVKM. The CDR3: CASSPALGGRGEKLFF. As DNA, the CDR3 is TGTGCCAGCAGCCCTGCGTTGGGGGGGCGAGGTGAAAAACTGTTTTTT.

The chain combines TRBV12-3 or TRBV12-4 with TRBJ1-5, with a weak D call TRBD1 (5 bases). This CDR3 spans 13 amino acids. The V and J ends lost 9 bases and 3 bases respectively, with 12 bases between them. The CDR3 coding sequence is TGTGCCAGTGTTGGGGGAACCAATCAGCCCCAGCATTTT. This translates into CASVGGTNQPQHF.

This clone was seen only once. The J gene is TRBJ2-3, the V gene TRBV9; 8 bases are a match to TRBD2. V lost 3 bases and J lost 0; bases outside the gene matches: 9. CDR1 SGDLS and CDR2 YYNGEE come from the germline V gene. The CDR3 is 17 residues long. CDR3 region: CASSGGRGGRSTDTQYF. The CDR3 DNA is TGTGCCAGCAGCGGAGGCCGAGGCGGGAGGAGCACAGATACGCAGTATTTT.

The CDR3 is CASRGGFFTDTQYF. CDR3 DNA sequence: TGTGCCAGCAGAGGCGGCTTTTTCACAGATACGCAGTATTTT. The chain has TRBV27 and TRBJ2-3; D remains ambiguous. The CDR3 has 14 amino acids. V was trimmed by 6 bases and J by 2 bases, leaving 12 bases between them. Germline V gene lookup returns CDR1 MNHEY and CDR2 SMNVEV (reference sequence).